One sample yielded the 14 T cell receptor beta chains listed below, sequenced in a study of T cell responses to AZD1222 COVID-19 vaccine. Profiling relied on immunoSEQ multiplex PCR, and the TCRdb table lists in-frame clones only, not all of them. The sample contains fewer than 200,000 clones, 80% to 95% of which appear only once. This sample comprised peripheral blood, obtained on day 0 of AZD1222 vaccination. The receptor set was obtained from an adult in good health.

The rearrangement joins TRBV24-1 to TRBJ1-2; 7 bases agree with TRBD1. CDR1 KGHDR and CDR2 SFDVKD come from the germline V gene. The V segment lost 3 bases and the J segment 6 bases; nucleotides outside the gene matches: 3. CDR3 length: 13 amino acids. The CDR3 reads CATSDDRADGYTF. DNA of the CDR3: TGTGCCACCAGTGATGACAGGGCTGATGGCTACACCTTC.

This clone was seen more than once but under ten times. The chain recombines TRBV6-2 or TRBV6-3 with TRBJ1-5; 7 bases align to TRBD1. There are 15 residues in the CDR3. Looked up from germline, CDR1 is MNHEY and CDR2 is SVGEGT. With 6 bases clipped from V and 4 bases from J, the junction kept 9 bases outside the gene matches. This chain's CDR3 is CASSPGQVENQPQHF. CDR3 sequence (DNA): TGTGCCAGCAGCCCAGGACAGGTGGAAAATCAGCCCCAGCATTTT.

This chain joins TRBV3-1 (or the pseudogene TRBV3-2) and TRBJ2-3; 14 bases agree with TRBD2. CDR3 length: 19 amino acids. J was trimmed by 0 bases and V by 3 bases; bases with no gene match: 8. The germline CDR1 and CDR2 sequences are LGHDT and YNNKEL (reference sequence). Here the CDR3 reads CASSQGRTSGGPSTDTQYF. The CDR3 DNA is TGTGCCAGCAGCCAGGGACGGACTAGCGGGGGGCCTAGCACAGATACGCAGTATTTT.

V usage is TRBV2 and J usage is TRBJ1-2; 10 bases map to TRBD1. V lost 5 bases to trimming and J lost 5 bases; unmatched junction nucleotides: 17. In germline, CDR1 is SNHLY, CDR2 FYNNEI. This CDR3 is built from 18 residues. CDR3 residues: CASSLARTGGLNYYGYTF. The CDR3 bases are TGTGCCAGCAGTCTAGCCCGGACAGGGGGTTTAAACTATTATGGCTACACCTTC.

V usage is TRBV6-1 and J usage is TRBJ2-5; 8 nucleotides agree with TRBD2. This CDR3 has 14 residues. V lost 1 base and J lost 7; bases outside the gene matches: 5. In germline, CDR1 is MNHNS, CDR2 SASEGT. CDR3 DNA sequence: TGTGCCAGCAGTGAAGGGGGACTAGGTGGGACCCAGTACTTC. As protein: CASSEGGLGGTQYF.

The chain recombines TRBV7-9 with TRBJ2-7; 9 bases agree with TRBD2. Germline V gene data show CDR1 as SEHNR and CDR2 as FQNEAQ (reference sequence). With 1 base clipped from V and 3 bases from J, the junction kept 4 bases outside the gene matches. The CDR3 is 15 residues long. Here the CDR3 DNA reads TGTGCCAGCAGCTTAGAGCGGGGGGCCTACTACGAGCAGTACTTC. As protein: CASSLERGAYYEQYF.

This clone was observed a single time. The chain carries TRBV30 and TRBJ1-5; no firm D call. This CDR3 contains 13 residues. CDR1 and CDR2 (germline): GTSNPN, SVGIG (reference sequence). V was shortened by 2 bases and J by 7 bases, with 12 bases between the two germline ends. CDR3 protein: CAWSRAGNQPQHF. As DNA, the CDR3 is TGTGCCTGGAGTAGGGCGGGGAACCAGCCCCAGCATTTT.

Written as DNA, the CDR3 is TGTGCCAGCAGCCATAGGGAGGGAGGTAACTATGGCTACACCTTC. Protein product: CASSHREGGNYGYTF. The chain carries TRBV3-1 (or the pseudogene TRBV3-2) and TRBJ1-2; D unresolved. The CDR3 is 15 amino acids. Germline values: CDR1 LGHDT, CDR2 YNNKEL (reference sequence). Trimming cost V 3 bases and J 1 base, with 12 bases left between them.

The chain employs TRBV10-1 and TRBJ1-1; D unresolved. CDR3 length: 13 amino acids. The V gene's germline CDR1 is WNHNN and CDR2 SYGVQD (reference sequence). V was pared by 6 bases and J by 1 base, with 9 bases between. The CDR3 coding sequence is TGCGCCAGCAGATCGCAGCCGAACACTGAAGCTTTCTTT. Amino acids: CASRSQPNTEAFF.

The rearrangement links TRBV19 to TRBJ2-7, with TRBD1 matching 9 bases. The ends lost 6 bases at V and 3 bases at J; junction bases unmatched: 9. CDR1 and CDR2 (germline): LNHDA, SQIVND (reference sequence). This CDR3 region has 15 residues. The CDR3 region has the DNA TGTGCCAGTAGCGTGCCCGGACAGGGGTTCTACGAGCAGTACTTC. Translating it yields CASSVPGQGFYEQYF.

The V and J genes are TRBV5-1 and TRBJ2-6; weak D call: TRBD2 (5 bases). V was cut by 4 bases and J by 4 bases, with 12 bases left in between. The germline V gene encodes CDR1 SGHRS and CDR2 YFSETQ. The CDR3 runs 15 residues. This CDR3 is CASSPASGGANVLTF. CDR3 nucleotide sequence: TGCGCCAGCAGCCCCGCTTCGGGAGGGGCCAACGTCCTGACTTTC.

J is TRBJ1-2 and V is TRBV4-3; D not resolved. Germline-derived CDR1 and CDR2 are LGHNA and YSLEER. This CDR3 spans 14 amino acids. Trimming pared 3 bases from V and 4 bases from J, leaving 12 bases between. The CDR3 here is CASSQEVQIYGYTF. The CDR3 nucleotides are TGCGCCAGCAGCCAGGAGGTACAGATCTATGGCTACACCTTC.

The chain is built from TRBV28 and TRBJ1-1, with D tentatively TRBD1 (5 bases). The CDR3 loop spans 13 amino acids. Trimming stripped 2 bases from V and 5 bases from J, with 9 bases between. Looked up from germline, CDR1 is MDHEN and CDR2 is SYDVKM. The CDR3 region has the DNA TGTGCCAGCAGTTTAGCAGGGTTAACTGAAGCTTTCTTT. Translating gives CASSLAGLTEAFF.

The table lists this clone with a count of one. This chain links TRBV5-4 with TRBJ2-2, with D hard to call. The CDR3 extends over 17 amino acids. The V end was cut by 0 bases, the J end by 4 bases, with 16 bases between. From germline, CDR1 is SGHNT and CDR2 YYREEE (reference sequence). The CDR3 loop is CASSLAGVATGTGELFF. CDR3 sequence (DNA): TGTGCCAGCAGCTTGGCCGGCGTAGCCACGGGCACCGGGGAGCTGTTTTTT.